This TCR beta chain was recovered during a study of HIV-infected patients and healthy controls. cDNA was made from around 0.45 ug RNA using alpha and beta constant primers. Using multiplexing indices, alpha and beta chain libraries were generated apart by chain-specific third strand synthesis. Using its own MiXCR run on the 5' RACE reads, TCRdb lists one record per CDR3 protein. The sample holds 15,000 to 20,000 distinct CDR3 sequences, about 9.5% seen once. Study outcomes and limitations: The diversity differences were not explained by slight age and sex differences between study cohorts.

At least ten counts were recorded for this clonotype. What it binds is unknown. No cell fractionation was done, so the repertoire covers all unsorted peripheral blood T cells. The V gene's germline CDR1 is MNHNY and CDR2 SVGAGI (reference sequence). Trimming took off 7 bases at V and 0 bases at J, with 10 bases between the two ends. CDR3 length: 14 residues. This chain joins TRBV6-6 and TRBJ2-1; unclear D gene. The source material was blood. The sequence was collected from an adult in good health. Here the CDR3 DNA reads TGTGCCAGCAACGACCGGAGCTCCTACAATGAGCAGTTCTTC. As protein: CASNDRSSYNEQFF.